This T cell receptor (beta chain) was observed in a study of blood T cell repertoires in COVID-19. Background on the study: The cDNA or gDNA used as material had been derived from T cells, B-cell-depleted T cells, or PBMCs.

Sequencing used immunoSEQ multiplex PCR; TCRdb keeps in-frame clones, though not all of them. The sample carries a few hundred thousand clones, approximately 86% recorded once. Germline loops: CDR1 SGHTA, CDR2 FQGNSA. The V and J ends lost 5 bases and 7 bases respectively, with 15 bases between them. The CDR3 has 14 residues. The sequenced sample was peripheral blood. This TCR came from a woman in her sixties or seventies with active or convalescent COVID-19. The rearrangement uses TRBV7-2 and TRBJ2-1; D perhaps matches TRBD2 (5 bases). The CDR3, as DNA: TGTGCCAGCAGCCAGACGATGGGAGCTAATGAGCAGTTCTTC. This codes for CASSQTMGANEQFF.